This T cell receptor (beta chain) was found in a study of blood T cell repertoires in COVID-19. Study-wide background: The study drew acute and convalescent COVID-19 samples from the United States, Italy and Spain.

The CDR3 spans 13 residues. After removal of 3 bases from V and 8 bases from J, the junction contained 6 bases not matched to a gene. Germline V CDR1 and CDR2: SGHRS, YFSETQ. Some clones are missing from TCRdb's copy, which holds only in-frame ones; the method was immunoSEQ multiplex PCR. The table includes 65,000 to 90,000 clones, 65% to 85% detected once. Sequencing was done on a sample of peripheral blood. V and J are TRBV5-1 and TRBJ2-3; 7 bases align to TRBD2. The sequence derives from a human donor in a cohort sampled during active COVID-19. The CDR3 coding sequence is TGCGCCAGCAGCTCTCGGACTAGGGTTACGCAGTATTTT. Encoded protein: CASSSRTRVTQYF.